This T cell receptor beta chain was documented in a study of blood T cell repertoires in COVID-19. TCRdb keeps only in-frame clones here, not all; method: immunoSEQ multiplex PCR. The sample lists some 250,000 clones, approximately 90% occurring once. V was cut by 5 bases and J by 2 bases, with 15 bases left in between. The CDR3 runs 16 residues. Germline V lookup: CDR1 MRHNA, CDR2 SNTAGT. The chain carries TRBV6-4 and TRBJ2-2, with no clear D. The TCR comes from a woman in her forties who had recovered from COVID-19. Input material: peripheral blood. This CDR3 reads CASSIDTRLNTGELFF. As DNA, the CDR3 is TGTGCCAGCAGTATTGACACACGGCTAAACACCGGGGAGCTGTTTTTT.